What follows describes a single T cell receptor beta chain. Its antigen is currently unknown. Purified naive CD4+ T cells were depleted of CD25+ Tregs. Overall study findings and caveats: The TCR gene usage of tumor memory CD4+ T cells clustered together with blood and lymph node memory CD4+ cells and with lymph node naive CD4+ cells.

Per the germline V gene, CDR1 is SEHNR and CDR2 is FQNEAQ (reference sequence). This CDR3 has 16 residues. The V gene end was trimmed by 1 base and the J gene end by 4 bases; junction bases not matched to a gene: 4. Semi-nested PCR with Nested Universal Primer A followed constant-region reverse priming of full-length variable regions. TCRdb fed the 5' RACE reads into MiXCR, producing one record per CDR3 protein. Altogether tens of thousands of distinct CDR3 sequences are present, 25% to 35% being singletons, with the ten largest covering under 2.5%. The sample taken for sequencing was naive CD4+ T cells sorted from blood. Subset described: naive CD4+ T cells, CD4+CD45RA+CD25-. The genes are TRBV7-9 and TRBJ2-1; 10 nucleotides agree with TRBD2. This sequence was found in a female donor with breast cancer. CDR3 in amino acids: CASSLVTSGWYNEQFF. The CDR3 coding sequence is TGTGCCAGCAGCTTAGTGACTAGCGGGTGGTACAATGAGCAGTTCTTC.